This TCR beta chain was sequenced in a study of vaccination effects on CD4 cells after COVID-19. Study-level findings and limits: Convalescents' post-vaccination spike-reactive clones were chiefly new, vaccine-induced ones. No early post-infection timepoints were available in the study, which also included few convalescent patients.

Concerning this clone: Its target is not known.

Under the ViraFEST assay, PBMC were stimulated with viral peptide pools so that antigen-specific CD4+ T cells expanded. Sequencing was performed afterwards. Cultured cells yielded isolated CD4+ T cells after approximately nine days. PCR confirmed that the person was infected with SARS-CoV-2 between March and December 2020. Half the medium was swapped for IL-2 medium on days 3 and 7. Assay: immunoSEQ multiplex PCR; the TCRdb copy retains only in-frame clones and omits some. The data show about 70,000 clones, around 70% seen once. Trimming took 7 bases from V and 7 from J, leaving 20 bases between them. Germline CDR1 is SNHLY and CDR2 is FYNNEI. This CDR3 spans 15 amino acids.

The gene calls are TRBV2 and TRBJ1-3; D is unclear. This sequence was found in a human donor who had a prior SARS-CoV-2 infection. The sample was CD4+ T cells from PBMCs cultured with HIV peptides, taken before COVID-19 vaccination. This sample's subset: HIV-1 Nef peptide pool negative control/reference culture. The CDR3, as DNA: TGTGCCAGCACCCGCGGCATGAGATCGGGCAACACCATATATTTT. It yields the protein CASTRGMRSGNTIYF.